The clone carrying this T cell receptor beta chain was detected only a few times. These data originate in a study of patients and donors after allogeneic stem cell transplantation. Trimming removed 3 bases from V and 0 bases from J, with 8 bases in between. This CDR3 is 13 amino acids long. In germline, CDR1 is SQVTM, CDR2 ANQGSEA. TCRdb itself ran the RT-PCR reads through MiXCR, one entry per CDR3 protein. The table shows approximately 200,000 distinct CDR3 sequences, with 41% occurring only once. This chain links TRBV29-1 with TRBJ1-1; D remains ambiguous. Sequencing was performed on blood, either unsorted or a sorted T cell fraction (not recorded which). The source of this sequence is a human donor who was either an allogeneic HSCT recipient or a stem cell or donor lymphocyte infusion donor (not recorded which). It is not recorded whose cells these are; they may come from a transplant donor. The CDR3 spells CSVDSSLNTEAFF. The DNA of the CDR3 is TGCAGCGTTGATTCCAGCTTGAACACTGAAGCTTTCTTT.